Sequencing of this TCR beta chain was carried out in a study of blood T cell repertoires in COVID-19 (dated by TCRdb to between 2020 and 2021). For the wider study: Collaborator samples came from the United States, Italy and Spain and covered acute and convalescent phases of COVID-19. Where available, HLA class I and class II types were obtained from metadata supplied by the sample provider rather than from assay-based typing. The repertoires were made available in a free public database intended to serve as a resource for research on the immune response to SARS-CoV-2. Nearly every sample came with metadata listing a de-identified subject ID, COVID-19 status, age in years and sex. The material from the prospective study consisted of cDNA or gDNA derived from T cells, B-cell-depleted T cells, or PBMCs. Deeply sampled blood TCRbeta repertoires from subjects exposed to, actively infected with, or recovered from COVID-19 were included in the dataset. Samples were obtained from the ongoing ImmuneRACE study (first 160 participants) and from 1,200 or so subjects provided by 6 global collaborators.

Of note for this clone: Its antigen remains undetermined. Within one base of it there is no much larger clone, and no base qualities were kept.

The full study reports these points: The amount of clinical and demographic metadata varied by source and participant and was provided uncurated.

The CDR3 measures 14 amino acids from cysteine to phenylalanine. Only the CDR3 part of the read is kept: 42 bases, read in frame from the first base. Unmatched junction bases come to 5, with V trimmed by 5 bases and J by 3 bases. Taken from the germline V gene, the CDR1 and CDR2 loops are MNHEY and SVGAGI. The collaborating institutions used their own protocols to collect whole blood in K2EDTA tubes. For TCRbeta analysis, collaborator samples were shipped as frozen whole blood, as isolated PBMCs, or as DNA extracted from either sample type. TCRbeta CDR3 regions were amplified from genomic DNA by means of the immunoSEQ Assay, a bias-controlled multiplex PCR. The study's own analysis went as follows. Nucleated cell counts per sample were estimated from amplification of reference gene primers within the assay. To quantify the absolute abundance of each unique TCRbeta CDR3 rearrangement, sequence reads were collapsed and filtered. Productive Simpson clonality was computed per sample as the square root of Simpson's diversity index over productive rearrangements. What TCRdb holds here is the immuneACCESS table cut down to in-frame rearrangements. Part of the clones is not present; checked against another copy, under half of the missing clones reflect an unresolved V gene, and the others are unexplained. That table is the source of V, J and clone size, and D and trimming were worked out from the DNA. Recorded for this sample are about 380,000 clones; 75% to 90% of them occurred a single time. The ten top clones hold 3% to 4.5% of the sample.

The TCR sequence derives from a woman between 18 and 30 years old with acute or convalescent COVID-19. The sequence joins TRBV6-5 to TRBJ2-5; 8 central bases correspond to TRBD2. Sequenced material: peripheral blood. CDR3 reads: CASSPPGLEETQYF. The DNA reads TGTGCCAGCAGTCCTCCGGGACTAGAAGAGACCCAGTACTTC.